This is a list of T cell receptor beta chains from one sample in a study of neurological immune-mediated disorders. In TCRdb, the 5' RACE reads were re-called with MiXCR into one record per CDR3 protein. Here the sample spans 43,000 or so distinct CDR3 sequences, approximately 13% being singletons. The source material was PBMCs. These receptors all come from a man aged 25-40 years in good health. Each CDR3 is given with its conserved first and last residue. D genes are given only for firm matches. Expanded clones get a size class; other rows say once, few or many, or leave the size out.

D: TRBD1; size: many; V: TRBV7-2; J: TRBJ2-1; DNA: TGTGCCAGCAGCTTCCAGGGGGCGATCTCCTACAATGAGCAGTTCTTC; CDR3: CASSFQGAISYNEQFF
D: -; size: many; V: TRBV6-2/TRBV6-3; J: TRBJ2-7; DNA: TGTGCCAGCAGCCACGACATGAGGGGAGAGCAGTACTTC; CDR3: CASSHDMRGEQYF
D: -; size: many; V: TRBV25-1; J: TRBJ2-7; DNA: TGTGCCAGCAGTGATCAGGTTTCGCACGGAAACTACGAGCAGTACTTC; CDR3: CASSDQVSHGNYEQYF
D: TRBD1; size: many; V: TRBV7-6; J: TRBJ2-7; DNA: TGTGCCAGCAGCGCCGAGACAGGGAGCTCCTACGAGCAGTACTTC; CDR3: CASSAETGSSYEQYF
D: -; size: many; V: TRBV28; J: TRBJ1-5; DNA: TGTGCCAGCAGTTTATGGCAGGGTAATCAGCCCCAGCATTTT; CDR3: CASSLWQGNQPQHF
D: -; size: many; V: TRBV20-1; J: TRBJ1-5; DNA: TGCAGTACTTACCCGGGGGTAAGCTATAGCAATCAGCCCCAGCATTTT; CDR3: CSTYPGVSYSNQPQHF
D: -; size: many; V: TRBV5-1; J: TRBJ2-7; DNA: TGCGCCAGCAGCTTGGAGGGATCGGGGTCCTACGAGCAGTACTTC; CDR3: CASSLEGSGSYEQYF
D: TRBD2; size: many; V: TRBV5-1; J: TRBJ2-7; DNA: TGCGCCAGCAGGCCCCGACTAGCGGGGTGCGAGCAGTACTTC; CDR3: CASRPRLAGCEQYF
D: -; size: -; V: TRBV29-1; J: TRBJ2-7; DNA: TGCAGCGTTGAAGAGGACAGAAGCGAGCAGTACTTC; CDR3: CSVEEDRSEQYF
D: TRBD2; size: many; V: TRBV20-1; J: TRBJ2-1; DNA: TGCAGTGCTAGAGGAGCGGGGAATGAGCAGTTCTTC; CDR3: CSARGAGNEQFF
D: TRBD2; size: many; V: TRBV11-2; J: TRBJ2-5; DNA: TGTGCCAGCAGCTCGACCCCCACAAGCGGGAGGCGGGGAGAGACCCAGTACTTC; CDR3: CASSSTPTSGRRGETQYF
D: TRBD1; size: many; V: TRBV28; J: TRBJ2-5; DNA: TGTGCCAGCAGTAGACCGCAGGGGGCGTCGGAGACCCAGTACTTC; CDR3: CASSRPQGASETQYF
D: -; size: many; V: TRBV20-1; J: TRBJ2-3; DNA: TGCAGTGTATGGGAGTTTGCAGATACGCAGTATTTT; CDR3: CSVWEFADTQYF
D: TRBD1; size: many; V: TRBV25-1; J: TRBJ2-5; DNA: TGTGCCAGCAGTCCAATACAGGGGGCAGGAGAGACCCAGTACTTC; CDR3: CASSPIQGAGETQYF
D: -; size: many; V: TRBV6-5; J: TRBJ2-2; DNA: TGTGCCAGCAGTATTAAAGGGCTAACCGGGGAGCTGTTTTTT; CDR3: CASSIKGLTGELFF
D: -; size: many; V: TRBV20-1; J: TRBJ2-1; DNA: TGCAGTGCTGGAGGTGAAGGTGAGGGAGTCAGCAATGAGCAGTTCTTC; CDR3: CSAGGEGEGVSNEQFF
D: -; size: many; V: TRBV7-9; J: TRBJ2-5; DNA: TGTGCCAGCAGCCCGGCAACAGGGTCGGGGGAAGAGACCCAGTACTTC; CDR3: CASSPATGSGEETQYF
D: -; size: -; V: TRBV7-2; J: TRBJ2-7; DNA: TGTGCCATCAGCTTAGGAGGGTTGAGCTCCTACGAGCAGTACTTC; CDR3: CAISLGGLSSYEQYF
D: TRBD1; size: many; V: TRBV6-1; J: TRBJ1-4; DNA: TGTGCCAGCGAGCGGGACAGGGGGATGGGAAAACTGTTTTTT; CDR3: CASERDRGMGKLFF
D: -; size: -; V: TRBV5-1; J: TRBJ1-2; DNA: TGCGCCATCAGCGGCTGGGATAGGGAAGGCGAGCGCCGATATGGCTACACCTTC; CDR3: CAISGWDREGERRYGYTF
D: TRBD1; size: many; V: TRBV28; J: TRBJ2-6; DNA: TGTGCCAGCAGTGATCAATCGGGACAGGGATTAGGGGCCAACGTCCTGACTTTC; CDR3: CASSDQSGQGLGANVLTF
D: -; size: many; V: TRBV7-9; J: TRBJ2-1; DNA: TGTGCCAGCAGCTTAGAGGTCTATGAGCAGTTCTTC; CDR3: CASSLEVYEQFF
D: TRBD1; size: many; V: TRBV12-3/TRBV12-4; J: TRBJ2-1; DNA: TGTGCCAGCAGTTCCGGGTTACAGGGGGATGAGCAGTTCTTC; CDR3: CASSSGLQGDEQFF
D: TRBD2; size: many; V: TRBV5-1; J: TRBJ2-2; DNA: TGCGCCAGCAGCTTGGAACTAGCGGGACGAGCCGGGGAGCTGTTTTTT; CDR3: CASSLELAGRAGELFF
D: -; size: many; V: TRBV6-6; J: TRBJ2-7; DNA: TGTGCCAGCAGTCAGCAGCCGACAGCCTACGAGCAGTACTTC; CDR3: CASSQQPTAYEQYF
D: -; size: many; V: TRBV3-1; J: TRBJ2-3; DNA: TGTGCCAGCAGCCAAGCCGACACTAGCACAGATACGCAGTATTTT; CDR3: CASSQADTSTDTQYF
D: -; size: many; V: TRBV28; J: TRBJ2-7; DNA: TGTGCCAGCAGTTTCGACAGGTACTACGAGCAGTACTTC; CDR3: CASSFDRYYEQYF
D: -; size: many; V: TRBV7-6; J: TRBJ1-4; DNA: TGTGCCAGCAGCTTAGCCGCCCTAGGTCGGGGTGAAAAACTGTTTTTT; CDR3: CASSLAALGRGEKLFF
D: -; size: many; V: TRBV20-1; J: TRBJ2-1; DNA: TGCAGTGCTAGAGATCCCTCGAGGGCGGGCTCCTACAATGAGCAGTTCTTC; CDR3: CSARDPSRAGSYNEQFF
D: TRBD1; size: many; V: TRBV5-1; J: TRBJ1-4; DNA: TGCGCCAGCAGCTTGGTGGGACAGGCCACTAATGAAAAACTGTTTTTT; CDR3: CASSLVGQATNEKLFF
D: -; size: many; V: TRBV4-1; J: TRBJ2-5; DNA: TGCGCCAGCAGCCCGGACAACGAAGAGACCCAGTACTTC; CDR3: CASSPDNEETQYF
D: TRBD1; size: many; V: TRBV5-6; J: TRBJ2-5; DNA: TGTGCCAGCAGCCACAGGGGGATGGAGACCCAGTACTTC; CDR3: CASSHRGMETQYF
D: TRBD2; size: many; V: TRBV20-1; J: TRBJ2-7; DNA: TGCAGTGCTTCAGTTACGGGACTAGCTAAGAGGGAGCAGTACTTC; CDR3: CSASVTGLAKREQYF
D: -; size: many; V: TRBV6-2/TRBV6-3; J: TRBJ1-5; DNA: TGTGCCAGCAGTTCTGGGAGTAGCAATCAGCCCCAGCATTTT; CDR3: CASSSGSSNQPQHF
D: TRBD2; size: -; V: TRBV6-5; J: TRBJ2-3; DNA: TGTGCCAGCACTCTCAAGCGGGAGAGCGTTACGCAGTATTTT; CDR3: CASTLKRESVTQYF
D: -; size: few; V: TRBV5-1; J: TRBJ2-7; DNA: TGCGCCAGCAGCTCAGGGGGGTTAGTTGGCTACGAGCAGTACTTC; CDR3: CASSSGGLVGYEQYF
D: TRBD1; size: many; V: TRBV29-1; J: TRBJ2-1; DNA: TGCAGCGTTGAAGGGGTCAGGGGGTCCTACAATGAGCAGTTCTTC; CDR3: CSVEGVRGSYNEQFF
D: TRBD2; size: many; V: TRBV4-1; J: TRBJ2-1; DNA: TGCGCCAGCAGCCAGACCGGGACTAGCGGGAGTGTGGATGAGCAGTTCTTC; CDR3: CASSQTGTSGSVDEQFF
D: TRBD1; size: many; V: TRBV27; J: TRBJ2-7; DNA: TGTGCCAGCAAGCTAGGGACAGGGGGGTACGAGCAGTACTTC; CDR3: CASKLGTGGYEQYF
D: -; size: many; V: TRBV9; J: TRBJ2-3; DNA: TGTGCCAGCAGCGCCCTGGAGATTACGGGGACGGATACGCAGTATTTT; CDR3: CASSALEITGTDTQYF
D: TRBD1; size: -; V: TRBV12-3/TRBV12-4; J: TRBJ2-7; DNA: TGTGCCAGCAGAGCGACAGGGGGAATCTACGAGCAGTACTTC; CDR3: CASRATGGIYEQYF
D: TRBD2; size: -; V: TRBV3-1; J: TRBJ2-1; DNA: TGTGCCAGCAGCCCTAGGACTAGCGGGACGATCGATGAGCAGTTCTTC; CDR3: CASSPRTSGTIDEQFF
D: TRBD2; size: many; V: TRBV5-1; J: TRBJ2-3; DNA: TGCGCCAGCAGCTTGGGCGCAGGGAGGGCCACAGATACGCAGTATTTT; CDR3: CASSLGAGRATDTQYF
D: -; size: many; V: TRBV7-3; J: TRBJ2-5; DNA: TGTGCCAGCAGCCCCCATGCCGGGGGCTGGGAGACCCAGTACTTC; CDR3: CASSPHAGGWETQYF
D: -; size: many; V: TRBV29-1; J: TRBJ1-1; DNA: TGCAGCGTTGTGCGGACAGCAACTGAAGCTTTCTTT; CDR3: CSVVRTATEAFF
D: TRBD2; size: -; V: TRBV27; J: TRBJ2-1; DNA: TGTGCCGCCGCCCCGGGACTAGCGGGAGTTGCAGATGGTGAGCAGTTCTTC; CDR3: CAAAPGLAGVADGEQFF
D: -; size: -; V: TRBV19; J: TRBJ1-1; DNA: TGTGCCAGTAGTACCAGTCGAATGAACACTGAAGCTTTCTTT; CDR3: CASSTSRMNTEAFF
D: -; size: many; V: TRBV7-8; J: TRBJ1-2; DNA: TGTGCCAGCAGCTTAGTCGCGGAAGGCGGCTACACCTTC; CDR3: CASSLVAEGGYTF
D: TRBD2; size: many; V: TRBV20-1; J: TRBJ2-5; DNA: TGCAGTGCTAGACCAGGACTAGCGGGAGCGGGAGAGACCCAGTACTTC; CDR3: CSARPGLAGAGETQYF
D: TRBD2; size: many; V: TRBV20-1; J: TRBJ2-1; DNA: TGCAGTGCTCCGGGACTAGCGGTCGTTGGGGAGCAGTTCTTC; CDR3: CSAPGLAVVGEQFF
D: -; size: many; V: TRBV6-6; J: TRBJ1-1; DNA: TGTGCCAGCAGTTACTCGAACAGAAGGAACACTGAAGCTTTCTTT; CDR3: CASSYSNRRNTEAFF
D: -; size: many; V: TRBV7-2; J: TRBJ2-4; DNA: TGTGCCAGCAGCTTACAGGGAGGAGCCAAAAACATTCAGTACTTC; CDR3: CASSLQGGAKNIQYF